This T cell receptor beta chain was observed in a study of blood T cell repertoires in COVID-19. The study recruited people aged roughly 18 to 100 years across around 23 US areas. Cohorts were assigned according to the clinical history that participants reported. The recovered donors of Cohort 3 showed two negative PCRs, clearance, or symptom resolution. V dropped 5 bases and J dropped 7 bases, with 23 bases sitting between them. CDR1 is LNHDA, CDR2 SQIVND, per germline (reference sequence). The CDR3 runs to 16 residues. Sequencing was performed with immunoSEQ multiplex PCR; in TCRdb, only in-frame clones are kept and a portion is missing. The table shows fewer than 350,000 clones, with roughly 85% occurring only once.

This sequence joins TRBV19 and TRBJ1-2; D is perhaps TRBD1 (5 bases). Material for sequencing was PBMCs or T cells enriched from blood (not recorded which). The source of this sequence is a woman aged 50 to 60 who had recovered from COVID-19. Written as DNA, the CDR3 is TGTGCCAGTAGTCCTAACAGGAATCTTGTCGCCCGTGGCTACACCTTC. Residues: CASSPNRNLVARGYTF. Variable domain in full (rest from reference TRBV19 and TRBJ1-2): DGGITQSPKYLFRKEGQNVTLSCEQNLNHDAMYWYRQDPGQGLRLIYYSQIVNDFQKGDIAEGYSVSREKKESFPLTVTSAQKNPTAFYLCASSPNRNLVARGYTFGSGTRLTVV.